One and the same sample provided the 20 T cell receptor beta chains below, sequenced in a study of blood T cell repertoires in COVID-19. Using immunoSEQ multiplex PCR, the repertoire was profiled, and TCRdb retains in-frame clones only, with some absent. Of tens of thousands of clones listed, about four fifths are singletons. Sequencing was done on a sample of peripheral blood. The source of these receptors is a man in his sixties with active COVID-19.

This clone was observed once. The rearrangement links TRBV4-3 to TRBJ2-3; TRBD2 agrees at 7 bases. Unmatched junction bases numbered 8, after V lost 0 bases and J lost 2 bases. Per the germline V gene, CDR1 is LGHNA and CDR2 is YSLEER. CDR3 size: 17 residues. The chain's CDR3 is CASSQDWGGGATDTQYF. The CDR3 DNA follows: TGCGCCAGCAGCCAAGATTGGGGCGGGGGAGCCACAGATACGCAGTATTTT.

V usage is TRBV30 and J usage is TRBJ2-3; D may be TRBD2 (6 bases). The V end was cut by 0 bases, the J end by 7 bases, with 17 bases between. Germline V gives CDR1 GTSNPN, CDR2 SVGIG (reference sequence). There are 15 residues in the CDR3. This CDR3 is CAWSVRGPGRNTQYF. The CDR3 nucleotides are TGTGCCTGGAGTGTCCGAGGCCCCGGGAGAAATACGCAGTATTTT.

CDR3 sequence: CASSLFIGLVTIYEQYF. The CDR3 DNA follows: TGTGCCAGCTCACTTTTCATTGGACTAGTTACTATCTACGAGCAGTACTTC. The chain is built from TRBV18 and TRBJ2-7, with 7 bases that match TRBD2. V was pared by 4 bases and J by 3 bases, with 15 bases of the junction left unmatched. The CDR3 loop spans 17 amino acids. Germline V gene data show CDR1 as KGHSH and CDR2 as LQKENI.

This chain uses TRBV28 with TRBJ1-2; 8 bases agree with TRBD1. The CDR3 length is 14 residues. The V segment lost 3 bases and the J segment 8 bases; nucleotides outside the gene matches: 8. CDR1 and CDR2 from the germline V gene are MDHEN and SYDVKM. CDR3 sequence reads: CASSFPQGARGYTF. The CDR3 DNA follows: TGTGCCAGCAGTTTCCCCCAGGGGGCAAGAGGCTACACCTTC.

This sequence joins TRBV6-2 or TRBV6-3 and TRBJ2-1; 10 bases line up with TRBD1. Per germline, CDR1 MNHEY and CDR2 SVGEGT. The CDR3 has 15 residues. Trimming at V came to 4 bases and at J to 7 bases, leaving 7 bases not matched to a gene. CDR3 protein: CASSSRQGALNEQFF. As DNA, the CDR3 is TGTGCCAGCAGTTCTCGACAGGGGGCATTAAATGAGCAGTTCTTC.

CDR3 in DNA: TGTGCCAGCAGTCGCAAGCGGGATAGCAATCAGCCCCAGCATTTT. The encoded protein is CASSRKRDSNQPQHF. V and J are TRBV6-6 and TRBJ1-5; D gene ambiguous. In germline, CDR1 is MNHNY, CDR2 SVGAGI (reference sequence). The CDR3 covers 15 residues. The V gene lost 5 bases and the J gene lost 0 bases, with 11 bases spanning the gap.

The CDR3 region has the DNA TGCGCCAGCAGAACCGGGACAGGTGGGGAAAAACTGTTTTTT. Translating it yields CASRTGTGGEKLFF. V gene TRBV5-1 combines with J gene TRBJ1-4; 8 nucleotides line up with TRBD1. The germline gives CDR1 SGHRS, CDR2 YFSETQ. This CDR3 has 14 residues. Germline trimming cut 5 bases from V and 8 bases from J; bases unmatched to any gene: 8.

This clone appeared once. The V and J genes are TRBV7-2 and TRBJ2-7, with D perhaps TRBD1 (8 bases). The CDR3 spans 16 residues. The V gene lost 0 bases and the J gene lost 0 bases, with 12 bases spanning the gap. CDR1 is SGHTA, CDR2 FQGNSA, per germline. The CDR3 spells CASSLAGGTGSYEQYF. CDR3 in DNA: TGTGCCAGCAGCTTAGCGGGGGGGACAGGCTCCTACGAGCAGTACTTC. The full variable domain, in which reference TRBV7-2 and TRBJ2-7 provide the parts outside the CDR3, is GAGVSQSPSNKVTEKGKDVELRCDPISGHTALYWYRQSLGQGLEFLIYFQGNSAPDKSGLPSDRFSAERTGGSVSTLTIQRTQQEDSAVYLCASSLAGGTGSYEQYFGPGTRLTVT.

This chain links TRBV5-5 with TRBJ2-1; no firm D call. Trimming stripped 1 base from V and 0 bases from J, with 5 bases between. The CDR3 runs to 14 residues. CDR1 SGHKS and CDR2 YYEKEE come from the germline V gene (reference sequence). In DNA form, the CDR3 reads TGTGCCAGCAGCTTGTCAGTCTCCTACAATGAGCAGTTCTTC. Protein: CASSLSVSYNEQFF.

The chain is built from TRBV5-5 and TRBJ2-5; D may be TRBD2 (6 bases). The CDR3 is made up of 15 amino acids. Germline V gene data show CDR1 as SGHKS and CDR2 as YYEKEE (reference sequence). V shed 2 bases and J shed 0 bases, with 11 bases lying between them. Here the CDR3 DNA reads TGTGCCAGCAGCTTCAGGGACTCCGACCAAGAGACCCAGTACTTC. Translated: CASSFRDSDQETQYF.

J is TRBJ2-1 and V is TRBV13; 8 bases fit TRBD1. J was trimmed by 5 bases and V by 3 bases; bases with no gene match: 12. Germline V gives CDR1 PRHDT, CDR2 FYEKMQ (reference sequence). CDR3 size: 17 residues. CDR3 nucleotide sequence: TGTGCCAGCAGCTTCCTCCTAAGACAGGGGCAGGACAATGAGCAGTTCTTC. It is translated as CASSFLLRQGQDNEQFF. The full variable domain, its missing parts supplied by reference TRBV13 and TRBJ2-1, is AAGVIQSPRHLIKEKRETATLKCYPIPRHDTVYWYQQGPGQDPQFLISFYEKMQSDKGSIPDRFSAQQFSDYHSELNMSSLELGDSALYFCASSFLLRQGQDNEQFFGPGTRLTVL.

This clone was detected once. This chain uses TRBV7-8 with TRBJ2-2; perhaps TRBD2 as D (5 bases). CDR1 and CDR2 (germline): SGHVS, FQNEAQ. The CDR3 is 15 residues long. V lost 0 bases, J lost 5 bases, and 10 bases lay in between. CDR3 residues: CASSLARGRTGELFF. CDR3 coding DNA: TGTGCCAGCAGCTTAGCACGGGGAAGGACCGGGGAGCTGTTTTTT.

CDR3 DNA: TGTGCCAGTAGTATACGGAGCTCCACAGATACGCAGTATTTT. Translating it yields CASSIRSSTDTQYF. V and J are TRBV19 and TRBJ2-3; D uncertain. CDR1 LNHDA and CDR2 SQIVND come from the germline V gene (reference sequence). This CDR3 spans 14 amino acids. The V gene lost 2 bases and the J gene lost 2 bases, with 8 bases spanning the gap.

This CDR3 reads CASSYQGRDTQYF. CDR3 in DNA: TGTGCCAGCAGTTACCAGGGTAGAGATACGCAGTATTTT. The chain links TRBV6-5 to TRBJ2-3, with D perhaps matching TRBD1 (5 bases). Trimming took off 2 bases at V and 5 bases at J, with 8 bases between the two ends. The CDR3 spans 13 residues. The germline V gene has CDR1 MNHEY and CDR2 SVGAGI.

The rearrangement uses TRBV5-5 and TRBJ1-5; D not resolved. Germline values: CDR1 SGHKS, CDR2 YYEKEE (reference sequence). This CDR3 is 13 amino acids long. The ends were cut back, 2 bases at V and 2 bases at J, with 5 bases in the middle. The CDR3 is CASSFSGNQPQHF. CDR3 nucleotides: TGTGCCAGCAGCTTTTCGGGCAATCAGCCCCAGCATTTT.

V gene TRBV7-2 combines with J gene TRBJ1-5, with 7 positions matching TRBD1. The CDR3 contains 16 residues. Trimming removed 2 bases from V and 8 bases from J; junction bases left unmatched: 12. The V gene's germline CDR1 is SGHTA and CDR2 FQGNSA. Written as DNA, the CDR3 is TGTGCCAGCAGCTTACGACAGGGTACAGGATATGAGCCCCAGCATTTT. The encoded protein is CASSLRQGTGYEPQHF.

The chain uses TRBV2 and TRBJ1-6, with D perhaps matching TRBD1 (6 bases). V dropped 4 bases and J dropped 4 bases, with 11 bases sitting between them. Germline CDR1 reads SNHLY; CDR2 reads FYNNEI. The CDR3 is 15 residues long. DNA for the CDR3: TGTGCCAGCAGTGGACAGGCTCGGTATAATTCACCCCTCCACTTT. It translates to CASSGQARYNSPLHF.

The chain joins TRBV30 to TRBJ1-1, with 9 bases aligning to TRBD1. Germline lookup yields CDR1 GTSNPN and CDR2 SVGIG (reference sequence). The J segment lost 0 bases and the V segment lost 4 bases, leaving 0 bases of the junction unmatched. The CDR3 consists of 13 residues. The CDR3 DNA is TGTGCCTGGAACAGGGGGCTGAACACTGAAGCTTTCTTT. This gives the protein CAWNRGLNTEAFF. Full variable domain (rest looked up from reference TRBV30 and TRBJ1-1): SQTIHQWPATLVQPVGSPLSLECTVEGTSNPNLYWYRQAAGRGLQLLFYSVGIGQISSEVPQNLSASRPQDRQFILSSKKLLLSDSGFYLCAWNRGLNTEAFFGQGTRLTVV.

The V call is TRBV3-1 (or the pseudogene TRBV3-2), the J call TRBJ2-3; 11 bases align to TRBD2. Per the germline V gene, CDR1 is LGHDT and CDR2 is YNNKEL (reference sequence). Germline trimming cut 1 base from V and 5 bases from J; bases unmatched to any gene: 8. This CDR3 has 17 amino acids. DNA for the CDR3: TGTGCCAGCAGCCAAGTTAGCGGGGGGGCCAGGGAAGATACGCAGTATTTT. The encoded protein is CASSQVSGGAREDTQYF.

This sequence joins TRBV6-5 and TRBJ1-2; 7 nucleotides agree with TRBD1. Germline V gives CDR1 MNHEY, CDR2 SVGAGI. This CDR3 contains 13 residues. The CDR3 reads CVPLPGQLYGYTF. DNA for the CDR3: TGTGTCCCACTTCCGGGACAGCTCTATGGCTACACCTTC.